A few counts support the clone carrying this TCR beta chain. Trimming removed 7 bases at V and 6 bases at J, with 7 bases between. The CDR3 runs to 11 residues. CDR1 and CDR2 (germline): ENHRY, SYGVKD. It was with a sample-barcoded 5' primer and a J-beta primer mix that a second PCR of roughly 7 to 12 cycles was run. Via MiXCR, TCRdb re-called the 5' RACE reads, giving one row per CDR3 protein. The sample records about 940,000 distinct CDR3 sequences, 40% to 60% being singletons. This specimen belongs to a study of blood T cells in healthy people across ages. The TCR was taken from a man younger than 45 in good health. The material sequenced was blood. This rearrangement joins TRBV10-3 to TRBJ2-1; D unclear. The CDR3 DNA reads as TGTGCCATCATAGTCGGCAATGAGCAGTTCTTC. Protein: CAIIVGNEQFF.